What follows are 29 T cell receptor beta chains derived from one specimen sequenced in a study of T cell repertoires in ileal Crohn's disease. Method: immunoSEQ multiplex PCR; TCRdb's copy keeps in-frame clones and lacks some. The table has around 3,700 clones, approximately 88% seen once. The time point is: proximal margin of the surgical specimen (macroscopically non-inflamed). The sample taken for sequencing was ileal tissue. All receptors derive from an adult with Crohn's disease.

A single count supports this clone. V usage is TRBV28 and J usage is TRBJ2-1; D is perhaps TRBD1 (5 bases). The germline V and J ends were trimmed by 1 base and 3 bases, with 13 bases remaining between them. The CDR3 is 16 residues long. Germline-derived CDR1 and CDR2 are MDHEN and SYDVKM. CDR3 nucleotides: TGTGCCAGCAGTTTATACCTCTGGACAAGCTACAATGAGCAGTTCTTC. Translating it yields CASSLYLWTSYNEQFF.

The V call is TRBV5-4, the J call TRBJ2-7; TRBD1 agrees at 7 bases. Germline V gene sequence: CDR1 SGHNT, CDR2 YYREEE (reference sequence). With V trimmed by 4 bases and J by 3 bases, 7 bases remained unmatched. This CDR3 contains 14 residues. DNA of the CDR3: TGTGCCAGCAGCCCCTCAACAGGGGTCTACGAGCAGTACTTC. Encoded protein: CASSPSTGVYEQYF.

As to this clone: A junction end diverges from the germline sequence, so it may reflect a read error. The chain has TRBV4-1 and TRBJ2-7; 9 bases fit TRBD1. CDR1 is MGHRA, CDR2 YSYEKL, per germline. The CDR3 is made up of 16 amino acids. The CDR3 coding sequence is TGCGCCAGCAGCTCACCCCCCGGGACAGGGAGTTACGAGCAATACTTC. Its protein is CASSSPPGTGSYEQYF.

This clone was seen more than once but under ten times. The chain combines TRBV21-1 with TRBJ2-1; the D segment call TRBD2 is taken from the table without a DNA check. TRBV21-1 is described as a pseudogene. The CDR3 is 16 amino acids. The CDR3 DNA reads as TGTGCCAGCAGCAAAGTTGTCCGGGAGTCTTACAATGAGCAGTTCTTC. Amino acids: CASSKVVRESYNEQFF.

The V gene is TRBV5-1, the J gene TRBJ1-4; 9 nucleotides line up with TRBD1. After removal of 5 bases from V and 4 bases from J, the junction contained 6 bases not matched to a gene. CDR3 length: 15 residues. Per the germline V gene, CDR1 is SGHRS and CDR2 is YFSETQ. CDR3: CASRDPTGGNEKLFF. DNA of the CDR3: TGCGCCAGCAGGGATCCGACAGGGGGTAATGAAAAACTGTTTTTT. The entire variable domain, with the rest obtained from reference TRBV5-1 and TRBJ1-4, is as follows: KAGVTQTPRYLIKTRGQQVTLSCSPISGHRSVSWYQQTPGQGLQFLFEYFSETQRNKGNFPGRFSGRQFSNSRSEMNVSTLELGDSALYLCASRDPTGGNEKLFFGSGTQLSVL.

V and J are TRBV4-3 and TRBJ2-7; D not resolved. Trimming removed 0 bases at V and 3 bases at J, with 6 bases between. This CDR3 is built from 13 residues. CDR1 and CDR2 (germline): LGHNA, YSLEER. CDR3 sequence (DNA): TGCGCCAGCAGCCAAGATATCCTCTACGAGCAGTACTTC. Amino acids: CASSQDILYEQYF.

The rearrangement links TRBV6-5 to TRBJ2-1, with 7 bases lining up with TRBD1. V was clipped by 1 base and J by 8 bases; unmatched bases: 2. Germline values: CDR1 MNHEY, CDR2 SVGAGI. CDR3 length: 13 amino acids. The CDR3 coding sequence is TGTGCCAGCAGTTACTACAGGGGTCATGAGCAGTTCTTC. Its protein is CASSYYRGHEQFF.

On this clone itself: The same CDR3 arises from other DNA sequences in this sample as well. The chain carries TRBV2 and TRBJ2-2; TRBD1 aligns across 8 bases. This CDR3 has 13 residues. Per germline, CDR1 SNHLY and CDR2 FYNNEI. Losses at the gene ends were 11 bases for V and 5 bases for J; bases not matched to a gene: 7. The CDR3 is CARGQGATGELFF. CDR3 nucleotide sequence: TGTGCCCGGGGGCAGGGGGCTACCGGGGAGCTGTTTTTT.

CDR3 loop: CASSSKIAGGARNTEAFF. CDR3 nucleotides: TGTGCCAGCAGCTCCAAAATTGCAGGGGGCGCGAGGAACACTGAAGCTTTCTTT. This chain connects TRBV7-2 to TRBJ1-1; 8 bases fit TRBD1. The CDR3 extends over 18 amino acids. CDR1 and CDR2 (germline): SGHTA, FQGNSA. The V segment lost 4 bases and the J segment 1 base; nucleotides outside the gene matches: 14.

The rearrangement joins TRBV4-2 to TRBJ2-3, with TRBD2 matching over 9 bases. V lost 0 bases to trimming and J lost 3 bases; unmatched junction nucleotides: 4. Per germline, CDR1 LGHNA and CDR2 YNFKEQ. The CDR3 has 16 residues. The CDR3 reads CASSQEAGGGTDTQYF. The CDR3 bases are TGTGCCAGCAGCCAAGAAGCGGGAGGCGGGACAGATACGCAGTATTTT.

This chain uses TRBV5-4 with TRBJ2-2; 7 nucleotides align to TRBD1. V lost 2 bases to trimming and J lost 5 bases; unmatched junction nucleotides: 3. CDR3 length equals 14 residues. Per the germline V gene, CDR1 is SGHNT and CDR2 is YYREEE (reference sequence). CDR3: CASSFGTETGELFF. The CDR3 nucleotides are TGTGCCAGCAGCTTTGGGACAGAGACCGGGGAGCTGTTTTTT.

CDR3 DNA: TGTGCCAGCAGTGAGTCAGCGAACACCGGGGAGCTGTTTTTT. Amino acid sequence: CASSESANTGELFF. The chain recombines TRBV2 with TRBJ2-2; unclear D gene. The V end lost 3 bases, the J end lost 0 bases, and 5 bases lay between the germline ends. CDR1 is SNHLY and CDR2 is FYNNEI in the germline V gene. CDR3 size: 14 residues. Together with reference TRBV2 and TRBJ2-2, the CDR3 gives the full variable domain: EPEVTQTPSHQVTQMGQEVILRCVPISNHLYFYWYRQILGQKVEFLVSFYNNEISEKSEIFDDQFSVERPDGSNFTLKIRSTKLEDSAMYFCASSESANTGELFFGEGSRLTVL.

On this clone: A junction boundary mismatches the germline segment, possibly from a read error. The chain uses TRBV6-1 and TRBJ1-2; D unresolved. CDR3 length: 10 residues. The V gene's germline CDR1 is MNHNS and CDR2 SASEGT. The CDR3 region has the DNA TGTGCCAGCAGTGAAGCCGCACAAGTCTTC. Its translation: CASSEAAQVF.

The chain combines TRBV27 with TRBJ1-1; no clear D gene. Germline loops: CDR1 MNHEY, CDR2 SMNVEV (reference sequence). V was trimmed by 8 bases and J by 3 bases, leaving 7 bases between them. The CDR3 extends over 11 amino acids. Here the CDR3 DNA reads TGTGCCAGCGTCGGGTACACTGAAGCTTTCTTT. Encoded protein: CASVGYTEAFF.

The rearrangement joins TRBV7-3 to TRBJ2-3; 9 bases agree with TRBD2. The CDR3 consists of 16 residues. V was pared by 5 bases and J by 0 bases, with 6 bases of the junction left unmatched. The germline V gene encodes CDR1 SGHTA and CDR2 FQGTGA. CDR3 coding DNA: TGTGCCAGCAGCGCCCGCGGGGGGGGCAGCACAGATACGCAGTATTTT. It codes for CASSARGGGSTDTQYF.

This clone was observed once. This chain links TRBV19 with TRBJ2-1, with TRBD2 matching 7 bases. The germline V gene encodes CDR1 LNHDA and CDR2 SQIVND (reference sequence). V lost 8 bases to trimming and J lost 2 bases; unmatched junction nucleotides: 9. There are 15 residues in the CDR3. In DNA form, the CDR3 reads TGTGCCAGTGGGAGGGGTAGCAGCCCCTACAATGAGCAGTTCTTC. Translating it yields CASGRGSSPYNEQFF.

Written as DNA, the CDR3 is TGTGCCAGCACCGGGGGGGGCACAGGCACCTACAATGAGCAGTTCTTC. It encodes CASTGGGTGTYNEQFF. This sequence joins TRBV28 and TRBJ2-1; 8 bases map to TRBD2. Trimming at V came to 7 bases and at J to 2 bases, leaving 10 bases not matched to a gene. Germline CDR1 and CDR2: MDHEN and SYDVKM. The CDR3 sequence is 16 residues long.

V is TRBV18 and J is TRBJ2-5; 8 bases are shared with TRBD1. Germline assignment: CDR1 KGHSH and CDR2 LQKENI. The CDR3 covers 16 residues. The junction had 8 bases not matched to a gene; V was cut back by 2 bases and J by 3 bases. CDR3 bases: TGTGCCAGCTCACCAGTGGACAGGGCGGTCGAAGAGACCCAGTACTTC. Translating gives CASSPVDRAVEETQYF.

This clone occurred once. The chain joins TRBV5-1 to TRBJ1-2; 9 bases are shared with TRBD1. Germline lookup yields CDR1 SGHRS and CDR2 YFSETQ. The V gene end was trimmed by 5 bases and the J gene end by 6 bases; junction bases not matched to a gene: 5. The CDR3 is made up of 13 amino acids. CDR3 sequence reads: CASRPGQGNGYTF. The CDR3 DNA reads as TGCGCCAGCAGGCCGGGACAGGGAAATGGCTACACCTTC. Drawing the rest from reference TRBV5-1 and TRBJ1-2, the complete variable domain is KAGVTQTPRYLIKTRGQQVTLSCSPISGHRSVSWYQQTPGQGLQFLFEYFSETQRNKGNFPGRFSGRQFSNSRSEMNVSTLELGDSALYLCASRPGQGNGYTFGSGTRLTVV.

This clone was seen more than once but under ten times. The V call is TRBV5-1, the J call TRBJ2-1; 7 bases are shared with TRBD2. CDR1 and CDR2 from the germline V gene are SGHRS and YFSETQ. The CDR3 loop spans 17 amino acids. J was trimmed by 3 bases and V by 0 bases; bases with no gene match: 9. CDR3 sequence (DNA): TGCGCCAGCAGCTTGGGACTAGCCCTCAACGACTACAATGAGCAGTTCTTC. It yields the protein CASSLGLALNDYNEQFF. Full variable domain (missing parts from reference TRBV5-1 and TRBJ2-1): KAGVTQTPRYLIKTRGQQVTLSCSPISGHRSVSWYQQTPGQGLQFLFEYFSETQRNKGNFPGRFSGRQFSNSRSEMNVSTLELGDSALYLCASSLGLALNDYNEQFFGPGTRLTVL.

This chain uses TRBV30 with TRBJ2-7, with a possible D match to TRBD1 (6 bases). V lost 7 bases to trimming and J lost 2 bases, with 12 bases between them. The V gene's germline CDR1 is GTSNPN and CDR2 SVGIG (reference sequence). The CDR3 is made up of 12 amino acids. The CDR3, as DNA: TGTGCCTCGCAGGGGCCCGCCTACGAGCAGTACTTC. Protein product: CASQGPAYEQYF.

This sequence joins TRBV10-3 and TRBJ1-2, with D unresolved. Trimming cost V 5 bases and J 0 bases, with 7 bases left between them. The germline CDR1 and CDR2 sequences are ENHRY and SYGVKD. The CDR3 has 13 residues. The CDR3 nucleotides are TGTGCCATCAGTCAGATCACTAACTATGGCTACACCTTC. It yields the protein CAISQITNYGYTF.

This rearrangement joins TRBV28 to TRBJ1-1; D possibly corresponds to TRBD1 (5 bases). CDR3 size: 14 residues. Trimming removed 2 bases at V and 5 bases at J, with 12 bases between. The germline V gene has CDR1 MDHEN and CDR2 SYDVKM. CDR3 sequence (DNA): TGTGCCAGCAGTTTAACGCAGGGAAGGACTGAAGCTTTCTTT. Translating gives CASSLTQGRTEAFF.

This chain joins TRBV6-1 and TRBJ2-7; the match to TRBD1 covers 7 bases. The CDR3 consists of 14 residues. In germline, CDR1 is MNHNS, CDR2 SASEGT. V shed 8 bases, J shed 0 bases, and the junction held 7 bases outside the gene matches. CDR3 DNA: TGTGCCAGCCGACAGGGATCCATCTCCTACGAGCAGTACTTC. The encoded protein is CASRQGSISYEQYF.

The J gene is TRBJ2-7, the V gene TRBV28; D may be TRBD1 (7 bases). The V and J ends lost 2 bases and 2 bases respectively, with 10 bases between them. The CDR3 length is 14 residues. Germline V CDR1 and CDR2: MDHEN, SYDVKM. CDR3 amino acids: CASSLQGGAYEQYF. CDR3 sequence (DNA): TGTGCCAGCAGTTTACAGGGGGGAGCCTACGAGCAGTACTTC.

The table lists this clone with a few counts. This chain links TRBV2 with TRBJ2-7, with no clear D. The V end was cut by 0 bases, the J end by 3 bases, with 6 bases between. Looked up from germline, CDR1 is SNHLY and CDR2 is FYNNEI. The length of the CDR3 is 13 residues. The CDR3 DNA reads TGTGCCAGCAGTGAAGCTGTCGGCTACGAGCAGTACTTC. Translated, it gives CASSEAVGYEQYF.

The V call is TRBV5-1, the J call TRBJ1-1; the D gene is possibly TRBD1 (6 bases). This CDR3 region has 18 residues. Germline CDR1 is SGHRS and CDR2 is YFSETQ. V lost 4 bases and J 0 bases, leaving 22 bases between the germline ends. The CDR3 DNA is TGCGCCAGCAGCCGGGACGGGACACCGTCCCCAGTGAACACTGAAGCTTTCTTT. The encoded protein is CASSRDGTPSPVNTEAFF.

Comments on this clone: At one of its ends the junction is not consistent with the germline gene, which may arise from a read error. The chain employs TRBV7-7 and TRBJ2-1, with D perhaps TRBD2 (6 bases). Germline values: CDR1 SSHAT, CDR2 FNYEAQ (reference sequence). This CDR3 has 13 amino acids. In nucleotides, the CDR3 is TGTGCTAGCAGCTTAGCTAGCGCGAATGAGCAGTTCTTC. Its protein product is CASSLASANEQFF.

The J gene is TRBJ1-5, the V gene TRBV28; TRBD1 matches at 10 bases. V shed 5 bases and J 8 bases; nucleotides not matched to a gene: 6. Per the germline V gene, CDR1 is MDHEN and CDR2 is SYDVKM. CDR3 length equals 14 residues. The CDR3 here is CASSRQGALEPQHF. The CDR3 nucleotides read TGTGCCAGCAGTAGACAGGGGGCATTGGAGCCCCAGCATTTT. The entire variable domain, with the rest obtained from reference TRBV28 and TRBJ1-5, is as follows: DVKVTQSSRYLVKRTGEKVFLECVQDMDHENMFWYRQDPGLGLRLIYFSYDVKMKEKGDIPEGYSVSREKKERFSLILESASTNQTSMYLCASSRQGALEPQHFGDGTRLSIL.